Below are 8 T cell receptor beta chains sequenced from a single sample in a study of T cell responses to AZD1222 COVID-19 vaccine. Assay: immunoSEQ multiplex PCR; the TCRdb copy retains only in-frame clones and omits some. This sample carries under 200,000 clones, 94% of them seen once, and the ten largest clones take approximately 0.6%. The sample was peripheral blood, taken on day 0 of AZD1222 vaccination. The receptor source for this set is an adult in good health.

The chain couples TRBV7-9 to TRBJ1-3; no clear D. V lost 8 bases, J lost 0 bases, and 14 bases lay in between. Germline CDR1 is SEHNR and CDR2 is FQNEAQ (reference sequence). CDR3 length equals 15 residues. The DNA of the CDR3 is TGTGCCAGCGCCCCAAACTGGGACTCTGGAAACACCATATATTTT. It yields the protein CASAPNWDSGNTIYF. Full variable domain (remainder filled in from reference TRBV7-9 and TRBJ1-3): DTGVSQNPRHKITKRGQNVTFRCDPISEHNRLYWYRQTLGQGPEFLTYFQNEAQLEKSRLLSDRFSAERPKGSFSTLEIQRTEQGDSAMYLCASAPNWDSGNTIYFGEGSWLTVV.

The J gene is TRBJ1-2, the V gene TRBV28; D gene ambiguous. The CDR3 totals 10 residues. V was shortened by 3 bases and J by 8 bases, with 4 bases between the two germline ends. Germline V gene lookup returns CDR1 MDHEN and CDR2 SYDVKM. The CDR3 DNA reads as TGTGCCAGCAGTTTTAACGGCTACACCTTC. Protein sequence: CASSFNGYTF.

CDR3 amino acids: CATSDPTDGLWDGYTF. The CDR3 bases are TGTGCCACCAGCGATCCCACCGACGGCCTATGGGATGGCTACACCTTC. The chain joins TRBV15 to TRBJ1-2; D gene unclear. The CDR3 length is 16 residues. Germline loops: CDR1 LNHNV, CDR2 YYDKDF (reference sequence). Trimming took 5 bases from V and 6 from J, leaving 22 bases between them.

This clone was detected a few times. The J gene is TRBJ1-4, the V gene TRBV11-1; 7 bases map to TRBD1. Trimming cost V 5 bases and J 12 bases; bases outside gene matches: 9. This CDR3 is built from 13 residues. Germline V CDR1 and CDR2: SGHAT, FQDESV (reference sequence). The CDR3 is CASSGTVGLQLFF. The DNA for the CDR3 is TGTGCCAGCAGCGGGACAGTGGGGCTCCAACTGTTTTTT. Complete variable domain (other parts from reference TRBV11-1 and TRBJ1-4): EAEVAQSPRYKITEKSQAVAFWCDPISGHATLYWYRQILGQGPELLVQFQDESVVDDSQLPKDRFSAERLKGVDSTLKIQPAELGDSAMYLCASSGTVGLQLFFGSGTQLSVL.

This chain uses TRBV29-1 with TRBJ1-3, with D hard to call. CDR1 is SQVTM, CDR2 ANQGSEA, per germline. Trimming left V 5 bases short and J 0 bases short, with 17 bases between. The CDR3 consists of 16 residues. CDR3 nucleotide sequence: TGCAGCGTTCCCTCAGACTGGAGCGACTCTGGAAACACCATATATTTT. Translated: CSVPSDWSDSGNTIYF. The full variable domain, completed using reference TRBV29-1 and TRBJ1-3, is SAVISQKPSRDICQRGTSLTIQCQVDSQVTMMFWYRQQPGQSLTLIATANQGSEATYESGFVIDKFPISRPNLTFSTLTVSNMSPEDSSIYLCSVPSDWSDSGNTIYFGEGSWLTVV.

The J gene is TRBJ2-1, the V gene TRBV19, with 11 bases identical to TRBD2. CDR3 length: 16 residues. The J segment lost 8 bases and the V segment lost 4 bases, leaving 10 bases of the junction unmatched. The germline V gene encodes CDR1 LNHDA and CDR2 SQIVND (reference sequence). The CDR3: CASSSLTSGSFDEQFF. The CDR3 DNA follows: TGTGCCAGTAGTAGCCTTACTAGCGGGAGTTTCGATGAGCAGTTCTTC.

The rearrangement joins TRBV5-1 to TRBJ2-1, with TRBD2 matching over 10 bases. Losses at the gene ends were 2 bases for V and 7 bases for J; bases not matched to a gene: 6. Per the germline V gene, CDR1 is SGHRS and CDR2 is YFSETQ. This CDR3 has 15 residues. The CDR3 sequence is CASSFSAGGPNEQFF. Written as DNA, the CDR3 is TGCGCCAGCAGCTTCTCAGCGGGAGGGCCTAATGAGCAGTTCTTC.

The gene calls are TRBV19 and TRBJ2-1; D gene unclear. The CDR3 has 13 residues. Germline V CDR1 and CDR2: LNHDA, SQIVND (reference sequence). Trimming removed 2 bases at V and 5 bases at J, with 7 bases between. The CDR3: CASSISIHNEQFF. The CDR3 DNA follows: TGTGCCAGTAGTATATCTATTCACAATGAGCAGTTCTTC.